This record covers a single T cell receptor beta chain. Its specificity is unknown. A much larger clonotype is one base distant, so this may be a read error. The entry originates in a study of blood T cells in healthy people across ages. Findings and limits, study-wide: TCR beta diversity was tightly associated with the proportion of naive T cells. Changes in expanded clonotypes were possibly confounded, as the CMV status of donors was unknown.

Trimming stripped 1 base from V and 2 bases from J, with 17 bases between. Germline CDR1 and CDR2: SQVTM and ANQGSEA. CDR3 length: 16 amino acids. For the second PCR, which ran for 7 to 11 cycles, a sample-barcoded 5' primer and a J-beta primer mix were used. Each CDR3 protein gets one entry after TCRdb re-called the 5' RACE reads with MiXCR. The sample holds 1.5 million to 2 million distinct CDR3 sequences, about 35% seen once. This chain uses TRBV29-1 with TRBJ2-5; D is possibly TRBD2 (6 bases). The TCR comes from a woman in her thirties in good health. Specimen: blood. The CDR3 spells CSVEVSGAGTQETQYF. The CDR3, as DNA: TGCAGCGTTGAAGTCTCCGGGGCAGGGACTCAAGAGACCCAGTACTTC.